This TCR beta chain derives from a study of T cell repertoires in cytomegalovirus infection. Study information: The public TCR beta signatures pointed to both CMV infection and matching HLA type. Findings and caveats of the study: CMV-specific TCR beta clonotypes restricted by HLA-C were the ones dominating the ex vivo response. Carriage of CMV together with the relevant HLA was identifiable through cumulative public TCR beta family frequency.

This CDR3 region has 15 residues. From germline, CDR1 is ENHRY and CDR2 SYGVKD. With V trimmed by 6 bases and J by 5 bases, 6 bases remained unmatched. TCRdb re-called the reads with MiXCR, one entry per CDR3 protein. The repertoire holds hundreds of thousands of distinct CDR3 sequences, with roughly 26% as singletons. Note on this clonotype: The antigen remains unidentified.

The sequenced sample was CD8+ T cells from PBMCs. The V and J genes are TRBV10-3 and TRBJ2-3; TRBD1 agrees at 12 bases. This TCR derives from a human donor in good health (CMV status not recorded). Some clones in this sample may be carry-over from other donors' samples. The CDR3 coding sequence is TGTGCCATCAGCGGGACAGGGGGCGCGGGAGATACGCAGTATTTT. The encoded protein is CAISGTGGAGDTQYF.